This entry describes one TCR beta chain. The data belong to a study of T cells expressing NK-cell markers. The CDR3 covers 14 residues. Germline V gives CDR1 LGHDT, CDR2 YNNKEL (reference sequence). TCRdb reprocessed the 5' RACE reads and stores each CDR3 protein as one record, lacking DNA. The sample includes about 460,000 distinct CDR3 sequences. This TCR was sampled from a woman aged 45-60 years in good health. Sequenced input: blood T cells: a sorted CD56 or NKG2C T cell subset, CD4+ or CD8+ T cells, or bulk PBMC T cells (not recorded which). The genes are TRBV3-1 and TRBJ2-1; TCRdb returns TRBD2, unconfirmable since there is no DNA. This chain's CDR3 is CASSQDVAGYEQFF.